This T cell receptor beta chain was documented in a study of early T cells in non-severe SARS-CoV-2 infection. In the study overall: Bulk RNA from unsorted whole blood was sequenced; chains were unpaired.

TCRdb reprocessed the 5' RACE reads via MiXCR and lists one record per CDR3 protein. Here the sample spans just under 65,000 distinct CDR3 sequences, around 11% being singletons. With 6 bases removed from V and 5 bases from J, the gap between germline ends came to 14 bases. The CDR3 is 14 amino acids. The table lists this clonotype with many counts. The J gene is TRBJ1-3, the V gene TRBV12-3 or TRBV12-4; maybe TRBD1 (5 bases). This specimen was whole blood, taken at baseline. The receptor's source is an adult who was a healthcare worker with PCR-confirmed SARS-CoV-2 infection or an uninfected control (not recorded which). CDR3 bases: TGTGCCAGCAGCCGTATGGGACGAAGAAACACCATATATTTT. The encoded protein is CASSRMGRRNTIYF.